These 30 T cell receptor beta chains were sequenced from one sample in a study of early T cells in non-severe SARS-CoV-2 infection. TCRdb ran MiXCR on the 5' RACE reads and lists one entry per CDR3 protein. The sample holds over 55,000 distinct CDR3 sequences, about 7.7% seen once. The sample taken for sequencing was whole blood. The source is an adult who was a healthcare worker with PCR-confirmed SARS-CoV-2 infection or an uninfected control (not recorded which).

This clonotype was counted between two and nine times. The chain has TRBV10-3 and TRBJ2-1; D uncertain. Per the germline V gene, CDR1 is ENHRY and CDR2 is SYGVKD. V gave up 2 bases and J gave up 5 bases, with 7 bases separating them. The CDR3 contains 13 residues. CDR3 sequence: CAISEEQHNEQFF. CDR3 coding DNA: TGTGCCATCAGTGAGGAACAGCACAATGAGCAGTTCTTC.

V is TRBV3-1 and J is TRBJ2-3, with D possibly being TRBD1 (6 bases). V was clipped by 1 base and J by 4 bases, with 12 bases between them. CDR3 size: 15 residues. Germline CDR1 is LGHDT and CDR2 is YNNKEL (reference sequence). CDR3 loop: CASSQGPGAADTQYF. CDR3 DNA sequence: TGTGCCAGCAGCCAAGGGCCAGGGGCTGCAGATACGCAGTATTTT.

This clonotype was found a few times. The chain has TRBV18 and TRBJ2-7; TRBD1 might be the D (5 bases). The V gene lost 3 bases and the J gene lost 10 bases, with 13 bases spanning the gap. From germline, CDR1 is KGHSH and CDR2 LQKENI. The CDR3 covers 12 residues. CDR3 amino acids: CASSPGQTSQYF. Written as DNA, the CDR3 is TGTGCCAGCTCACCGGGGCAGACAAGTCAGTACTTC. The variable domain in full, completed from reference TRBV18 and TRBJ2-7, reads NAGVMQNPRHLVRRRGQEARLRCSPMKGHSHVYWYRQLPEEGLKFMVYLQKENIIDESGMPKERFSAEFPKEGPSILRIQQVVRGDSAAYFCASSPGQTSQYFGPGTRLTVT.

This clonotype was counted only a few times. The chain uses TRBV19 and TRBJ2-5; 10 bases agree with TRBD2. CDR3 length: 13 residues. The germline V gene encodes CDR1 LNHDA and CDR2 SQIVND (reference sequence). The V gene end was trimmed by 4 bases and the J gene end by 4 bases; junction bases not matched to a gene: 0. CDR3 sequence (DNA): TGTGCCAGTAGTAGACTAGCGGGAGAGACCCAGTACTTC. It translates to CASSRLAGETQYF.

CDR3: CASSLAGTGRATEAFF. CDR3 nucleotide sequence: TGTGCCAGCAGCTTGGCCGGGACAGGGCGTGCCACTGAAGCTTTCTTT. The rearrangement joins TRBV5-5 to TRBJ1-1; 9 positions match TRBD1. This CDR3 is 16 amino acids long. From germline, CDR1 is SGHKS and CDR2 YYEKEE (reference sequence). V trimming: 0 bases; J trimming: 4 bases; junction bases outside the gene matches: 7.

The rearrangement uses TRBV12-3 or TRBV12-4 and TRBJ2-3; possible D gene TRBD2, 5 bases. Trimming removed 6 bases at V and 4 bases at J, with 11 bases between. There are 13 residues in the CDR3. In nucleotides, the CDR3 is TGTGCCAGCAGAGGTGAGGGTCCAGATACGCAGTATTTT. As protein: CASRGEGPDTQYF.

This clonotype showed up just a few times. The chain is built from TRBV2 and TRBJ2-3, with D unclear. Trimming stripped 7 bases from V and 0 bases from J, with 8 bases between. This CDR3 is built from 13 residues. Germline CDR1 is SNHLY and CDR2 is FYNNEI. CDR3 in amino acids: CASNGRSTDTQYF. The CDR3 DNA reads as TGTGCCAGCAACGGACGGAGCACAGATACGCAGTATTTT.

This clonotype was counted a few times. The chain links TRBV11-3 to TRBJ1-1; D not certain. The CDR3 sequence is 14 residues long. Per the germline V gene, CDR1 is SGHNT and CDR2 is YENEEA. Trimming took 2 bases from V and 0 from J, leaving 7 bases between them. The CDR3 here is CASSLSGMNTEAFF. In nucleotides, the CDR3 is TGTGCCAGCAGCTTATCAGGCATGAACACTGAAGCTTTCTTT.

This clonotype was recorded at least ten times. The rearrangement joins TRBV6-6 to TRBJ2-5; a weak D match, TRBD2 (6 bases). The CDR3 extends over 13 amino acids. Germline V lookup: CDR1 MNHNY, CDR2 SVGAGI (reference sequence). The V end lost 7 bases, the J end lost 5 bases, and 14 bases lay between the germline ends. In DNA form, the CDR3 reads TGTGCCAGCACGGGACTCCCGGGGGAGACCCAGTACTTC. As protein: CASTGLPGETQYF.

This clonotype was seen a few times. This chain links TRBV3-1 with TRBJ2-5, with TRBD1 matching 8 bases. V lost 5 bases, J lost 2 bases, and 4 bases stayed unmatched. The CDR3 sequence is 14 residues long. From germline, CDR1 is LGHDT and CDR2 YNNKEL (reference sequence). This CDR3 is CASSFYRGQETQYF. The DNA for the CDR3 is TGTGCCAGCAGCTTCTACAGGGGGCAAGAGACCCAGTACTTC.

A few counts support this clonotype. V gene TRBV3-1 combines with J gene TRBJ2-1; TRBD1 might be the D (6 bases). Germline V gene data show CDR1 as LGHDT and CDR2 as YNNKEL (reference sequence). This CDR3 is built from 15 residues. The V gene lost 5 bases and the J gene lost 9 bases, with 20 bases spanning the gap. Here the CDR3 DNA reads TGTGCCAGCAGCGAGAACCGGGACAAATGGGGTGAGCAGTTCTTC. This translates into CASSENRDKWGEQFF.

This clonotype has just a few counts. The chain joins TRBV4-1 to TRBJ2-5; 10 bases are shared with TRBD2. This CDR3 comprises 15 residues. V lost 4 bases to trimming and J lost 3 bases; unmatched junction nucleotides: 5. CDR1 is MGHRA, CDR2 YSYEKL, per germline. CDR3 sequence (DNA): TGCGCCAGCAGCCTGATAGCGGGAGGAGAAGAGACCCAGTACTTC. Translated: CASSLIAGGEETQYF.

The chain employs TRBV11-2 and TRBJ2-7; TRBD2 agrees at 7 bases. The germline CDR1 and CDR2 sequences are SGHAT and FQNNGV. The CDR3 length is 15 residues. The V and J ends lost 5 bases and 2 bases, in that order; junction bases with no gene match: 9. The CDR3 nucleotides read TGTGCCAGCAGCCCAAGAAGCGGGAACGCCTACGAGCAGTACTTC. Translation: CASSPRSGNAYEQYF.

This clonotype showed up just a few times. CDR3 region: CSADGGGAYNEQFF. The CDR3 nucleotides are TGCAGTGCTGACGGGGGGGGCGCCTACAATGAGCAGTTCTTC. The chain joins TRBV20-1 to TRBJ2-1; 8 bases fit TRBD2. Germline lookup yields CDR1 DFQATT and CDR2 SNEGSKA (reference sequence). V dropped 5 bases and J dropped 2; count of bases not matched to a gene: 5. The CDR3 is 14 amino acids.

This clonotype has only a few counts. V and J are TRBV2 and TRBJ2-7; D may correspond to TRBD1 or TRBD2 (5 bases each). The CDR3 spans 14 residues. Trimming took off 5 bases at V and 7 bases at J, with 18 bases between the two ends. Germline CDR1 and CDR2: SNHLY and FYNNEI. The CDR3 reads CASSRTARGVEQYF. In DNA form, the CDR3 reads TGTGCCAGCAGTCGGACGGCCCGGGGCGTGGAGCAGTACTTC.

This clonotype came up many times. This chain joins TRBV20-1 and TRBJ2-1; TRBD2 is a possible D gene (6 bases). The CDR3 has 14 amino acids. V lost 0 bases to trimming and J lost 7 bases, with 13 bases between them. The germline gives CDR1 DFQATT, CDR2 SNEGSKA (reference sequence). CDR3 sequence (DNA): TGCAGTGCTAGAGACAGGAGGGGAAGGAATGAGCAGTTCTTC. Amino acid sequence: CSARDRRGRNEQFF.

This sequence joins TRBV3-1 and TRBJ2-5; D is ambiguous. This CDR3 is 15 amino acids long. V was shortened by 0 bases and J by 3 bases, with 11 bases between the two germline ends. Germline loops: CDR1 LGHDT, CDR2 YNNKEL (reference sequence). CDR3 DNA sequence: TGTGCCAGCAGCCAAGATCTCTTGTCCAAAGAGACCCAGTACTTC. It yields the protein CASSQDLLSKETQYF.

The rearrangement joins TRBV12-3 or TRBV12-4 to TRBJ2-1; 7 positions agree with TRBD2. There are 15 residues in the CDR3. V lost 4 bases, J lost 0 bases, and 3 bases stayed unmatched. CDR3 in amino acids: CASSSGLSSYNEQFF. CDR3 bases: TGTGCCAGCAGTTCGGGACTAAGCTCCTACAATGAGCAGTTCTTC.

This clonotype was seen more than once but under ten times. The chain has TRBV29-1 and TRBJ2-7; tentatively, D is TRBD2 (6 bases). Germline V gene data show CDR1 as SQVTM and CDR2 as ANQGSEA. CDR3 length: 12 residues. Trimming shortened V by 3 bases and J by 9 bases, and 15 bases separated the two germline ends. As DNA, the CDR3 is TGCAGCGTTGAGGGTCAGTTGGAGGGGCAGTACTTC. Its protein product is CSVEGQLEGQYF.

This clonotype appeared a few times. This rearrangement joins TRBV3-1 to TRBJ2-3, with D uncertain. The V end was cut by 1 base, the J end by 6 bases, with 11 bases between. The germline V gene has CDR1 LGHDT and CDR2 YNNKEL (reference sequence). The CDR3 contains 14 residues. DNA of the CDR3: TGTGCCAGCAGCCAAGGCCAACCCCCGGATACGCAGTATTTT. Translating gives CASSQGQPPDTQYF.

This clonotype occurred many times. This chain uses TRBV5-1 with TRBJ2-5; 10 nucleotides align to TRBD2. Germline V gene lookup returns CDR1 SGHRS and CDR2 YFSETQ. CDR3 length: 17 residues. The trim removed 1 base at V and 1 base at J, leaving 7 bases unmatched. CDR3 sequence (DNA): TGCGCCAGCAGCTTGCAGGGACTAGCGACGATCCAAGAGACCCAGTACTTC. Its translation is CASSLQGLATIQETQYF.

This clonotype was recorded at least ten times. The chain is built from TRBV29-1 and TRBJ1-2; 11 nucleotides agree with TRBD1. There are 13 residues in the CDR3. Germline V gives CDR1 SQVTM, CDR2 ANQGSEA. Germline trimming cut 5 bases from V and 3 bases from J; bases unmatched to any gene: 2. Here the CDR3 DNA reads TGCAGCGTTCCGGGACAGGGGGACTATGGCTACACCTTC. Translating gives CSVPGQGDYGYTF. The variable domain in full, with the rest retrieved from reference TRBV29-1 and TRBJ1-2, is SAVISQKPSRDICQRGTSLTIQCQVDSQVTMMFWYRQQPGQSLTLIATANQGSEATYESGFVIDKFPISRPNLTFSTLTVSNMSPEDSSIYLCSVPGQGDYGYTFGSGTRLTVV.

This clonotype was found many times. The chain joins TRBV7-9 to TRBJ2-7; D remains unclear. V lost 5 bases to trimming and J lost 2 bases, with 16 bases between them. The CDR3 sequence is 15 residues long. Germline values: CDR1 SEHNR, CDR2 FQNEAQ (reference sequence). The CDR3 DNA sequence: TGTGCCAGCAGCCAAGACCCCGGGCGGACCTACGAGCAGTACTTC. This translates into CASSQDPGRTYEQYF.

The V call is TRBV28, the J call TRBJ2-2; possibly TRBD1 for D (6 bases). CDR1 is MDHEN and CDR2 is SYDVKM in the germline V gene. With 3 bases removed from V and 7 bases from J, the gap between germline ends came to 18 bases. The CDR3 totals 16 residues. CDR3 nucleotide sequence: TGTGCCAGCAGTTTGGGACAAGGAAGCGTACTCGGGGAGCTGTTTTTT. Its translation is CASSLGQGSVLGELFF.

This clonotype was counted ten times or more. V usage is TRBV7-6 and J usage is TRBJ2-7; tentatively, D is TRBD2 (6 bases). The CDR3 loop spans 17 amino acids. Germline V gene sequence: CDR1 SGHVS, CDR2 FNYEAQ. Trimming removed 2 bases at V and 0 bases at J, with 17 bases between. CDR3 coding DNA: TGTGCCAGCAGCTTATTGAGCCGAGGCGGGACCTCCTACGAGCAGTACTTC. Its protein product is CASSLLSRGGTSYEQYF.

The chain recombines TRBV6-1 with TRBJ2-3; D could derive from TRBD1 or TRBD2 (5 bases each). Trimming shortened V by 6 bases and J by 6 bases, and 25 bases separated the two germline ends. CDR1 and CDR2 (germline): MNHNS, SASEGT. The CDR3 totals 17 residues. Here the CDR3 reads CASRRETAASLTDTQYF. The CDR3 DNA reads TGTGCCAGCAGGAGGGAGACAGCCGCCTCACTTACGGATACGCAGTATTTT.

This chain connects TRBV3-1 to TRBJ1-1, with D possibly being TRBD1 (5 bases). CDR1 is LGHDT, CDR2 YNNKEL, per germline (reference sequence). This CDR3 comprises 16 residues. V lost 6 bases and J 1 base, leaving 18 bases between the germline ends. CDR3 nucleotides: TGTGCCAGCAGGGCTCAGGGAGCGGGTCGGAACACTGAAGCTTTCTTT. Its translation is CASRAQGAGRNTEAFF.

The rearrangement links TRBV28 to TRBJ2-7; no clear D gene. V lost 2 bases and J 3 bases, leaving 8 bases between the germline ends. The CDR3 extends over 13 amino acids. The germline CDR1 and CDR2 sequences are MDHEN and SYDVKM. CDR3 in DNA: TGTGCCAGCAGTTTAGGACGGATCTACGAGCAGTACTTC. Translated: CASSLGRIYEQYF.

This clonotype was seen repeatedly, ten times or more. The V gene is TRBV9, the J gene TRBJ2-1; 10 nucleotides line up with TRBD2. Germline CDR1 reads SGDLS; CDR2 reads YYNGEE. CDR3 length: 14 residues. V gave up 4 bases and J gave up 9 bases; unmatched junction bases: 7. The CDR3 sequence is CASSLAGEDLEQFF. In DNA form, the CDR3 reads TGTGCCAGCAGCCTAGCGGGAGAAGACCTTGAGCAGTTCTTC.

The table lists this clonotype with many counts. This chain joins TRBV29-1 and TRBJ2-3; 10 nucleotides line up with TRBD2. From germline, CDR1 is SQVTM and CDR2 ANQGSEA. Trimming at V came to 6 bases and at J to 1 base, leaving 10 bases not matched to a gene. The CDR3 is 16 residues long. The CDR3 region has the DNA TGCAGCGTCGACGGGCTAGCGGGAGAGGGCACAGATACGCAGTATTTT. Its protein product is CSVDGLAGEGTDTQYF.